These 23 T cell receptor beta chains were all obtained from the same sample, sequenced in a study of T cell repertoires in cytomegalovirus infection. No antigen is known for these receptors. TCRdb reprocessed the reads via MiXCR and lists one record per CDR3 protein. The table records under 300,000 distinct CDR3 sequences, roughly 21% of them present only once. The material sequenced was cultured PBMCs, taken from culture after CMV antigen stimulation. The source is a human donor in good health (CMV status not recorded). Some clones in this sample may be carry-over from other donors' samples.

This clonotype was seen many times. The V gene is TRBV28, the J gene TRBJ2-3; D may be TRBD1 or TRBD2 (5 bases each). The germline gives CDR1 MDHEN, CDR2 SYDVKM. This CDR3 has 14 amino acids. V lost 5 bases to trimming and J lost 7 bases, with 16 bases between them. DNA of the CDR3: TGTGCCAGCAGTGCTGGCAGGAGGACAAATACGCAGTATTTT. Protein: CASSAGRRTNTQYF. Based on the CDR3 plus reference TRBV28 and TRBJ2-3, the full variable domain is DVKVTQSSRYLVKRTGEKVFLECVQDMDHENMFWYRQDPGLGLRLIYFSYDVKMKEKGDIPEGYSVSREKKERFSLILESASTNQTSMYLCASSAGRRTNTQYFGPGTRLTVL.

This clonotype has only a few counts. The V gene is TRBV24-1, the J gene TRBJ2-3; unclear D gene. Germline V lookup: CDR1 KGHDR, CDR2 SFDVKD. Trimming shortened V by 9 bases and J by 6 bases, and 15 bases separated the two germline ends. The CDR3 is 13 amino acids. The CDR3 coding sequence is TGTGCCACCGGTCGGTCGCTAGGGGATACGCAGTATTTT. Translating it yields CATGRSLGDTQYF.

The CDR3 nucleotides read TGTGCCAGTAGTAGCTCATCTAGACAGGGCGGCGGGCCCCAGCATTTT. The encoded protein is CASSSSSRQGGGPQHF. The chain uses TRBV19 and TRBJ1-5; 7 bases are shared with TRBD1. Germline CDR1 reads LNHDA; CDR2 reads SQIVND (reference sequence). CDR3 length equals 16 residues. Unmatched junction bases numbered 15, after V lost 4 bases and J lost 9 bases.

This clonotype has a single count. J is TRBJ2-3 and V is TRBV29-1; tentative D call: TRBD2 (6 bases). Looked up from germline, CDR1 is SQVTM and CDR2 is ANQGSEA. V lost 3 bases and J 5 bases, leaving 18 bases between the germline ends. This CDR3 has 15 residues. In DNA form, the CDR3 reads TGCAGCGTTGAGGTGTCGGGGGAATCGATAGATACGCAGTATTTT. It specifies CSVEVSGESIDTQYF.

This clonotype appeared a few times. This sequence joins TRBV7-2 and TRBJ2-1; TRBD2 might be the D (8 bases). The germline V and J ends were trimmed by 0 bases and 7 bases, with 13 bases remaining between them. The CDR3 is 15 amino acids. From germline, CDR1 is SGHTA and CDR2 FQGNSA. In nucleotides, the CDR3 is TGTGCCAGCAGCTTAGCGGGACAGCGGGGGAATGAGCAGTTCTTC. Amino acids: CASSLAGQRGNEQFF.

This clonotype was recorded a few times. The J gene is TRBJ2-5, the V gene TRBV7-9, with 12 positions matching TRBD2. The V gene end was trimmed by 3 bases and the J gene end by 5 bases; junction bases not matched to a gene: 7. This CDR3 has 16 residues. CDR1 SEHNR and CDR2 FQNEAQ come from the germline V gene (reference sequence). The CDR3 DNA is TGTGCCAGCAGCTTCCACGGACTAGCGGGACGGGAGACCCAGTACTTC. It yields the protein CASSFHGLAGRETQYF.

V is TRBV15 and J is TRBJ2-1; no reliable D call. The germline CDR1 and CDR2 sequences are LNHNV and YYDKDF (reference sequence). V was cut by 0 bases and J by 5 bases, with 8 bases left in between. The length of the CDR3 is 14 residues. The chain's CDR3 is CATSRDLGHNEQFF. As DNA, the CDR3 is TGTGCCACCAGCAGAGATCTTGGCCACAATGAGCAGTTCTTC.

The chain is built from TRBV30 and TRBJ2-3, with a weak D call TRBD2 (6 bases). This CDR3 region has 14 residues. The V gene lost 2 bases and the J gene lost 5 bases, with 14 bases spanning the gap. CDR1 and CDR2 (germline): GTSNPN, SVGIG (reference sequence). CDR3 sequence: CAWSLSLAIDTQYF. CDR3 in DNA: TGTGCCTGGAGTCTGAGCCTAGCGATAGATACGCAGTATTTT.

The CDR3 sequence: CASSEFEAGTTDTQYF. The DNA for the CDR3 is TGCGCCAGCAGTGAATTCGAAGCGGGGACCACAGATACGCAGTATTTT. This chain connects TRBV10-1 to TRBJ2-3, with 7 positions matching TRBD2. There are 16 residues in the CDR3. J was trimmed by 2 bases and V by 3 bases; bases with no gene match: 8. Germline assignment: CDR1 WNHNN and CDR2 SYGVQD (reference sequence).

This clonotype was observed a handful of times. V gene TRBV19 combines with J gene TRBJ1-5, with no clear D. V dropped 2 bases and J dropped 0 bases, with 8 bases sitting between them. The CDR3 loop spans 15 amino acids. The germline V gene encodes CDR1 LNHDA and CDR2 SQIVND (reference sequence). CDR3 protein: CASSINGYSNQPQHF. CDR3 sequence (DNA): TGTGCCAGTAGTATAAACGGATATAGCAATCAGCCCCAGCATTTT.

This clonotype was counted between two and nine times. This chain uses TRBV20-1 with TRBJ1-2; 7 bases are a match to TRBD1. Germline values: CDR1 DFQATT, CDR2 SNEGSKA (reference sequence). Trimming cost V 3 bases and J 6 bases; bases outside gene matches: 7. The CDR3 runs to 13 residues. The chain's CDR3 is CSARVLTGNGYTF. The CDR3 DNA reads TGCAGTGCTAGGGTCTTGACAGGGAATGGCTACACCTTC.

V gene TRBV27 combines with J gene TRBJ2-7; 9 nucleotides line up with TRBD2. The CDR3 has 14 residues. V lost 8 bases, J lost 7 bases, and 12 bases stayed unmatched. Germline V gives CDR1 MNHEY, CDR2 SMNVEV (reference sequence). CDR3 loop: CASSRPSGTGEQYF. DNA of the CDR3: TGTGCCAGCTCCCGTCCTAGCGGGACCGGGGAGCAGTACTTC.

This chain links TRBV2 with TRBJ2-7, with D tentatively TRBD1 or TRBD2 (5 bases each). Germline-derived CDR1 and CDR2 are SNHLY and FYNNEI. The CDR3 loop spans 15 amino acids. Trimming pared 8 bases from V and 0 bases from J, leaving 17 bases between. The CDR3 loop is CASGGIGDTSYEQYV. Written as DNA, the CDR3 is TGTGCCAGCGGGGGAATAGGCGATACCTCCTACGAGCAGTACGTC.

This clonotype was seen only a few times. The chain recombines TRBV7-8 with TRBJ2-7, with a tentative D call TRBD2 (5 bases). The CDR3 consists of 17 residues. The V end lost 5 bases, the J end lost 2 bases, and 22 bases lay between the germline ends. CDR1 and CDR2 (germline): SGHVS, FQNEAQ. For the CDR3, the DNA is TGTGCCAGCAGCCCAGTAGTATTTGCAGCGGACGCCTACGAGCAGTACTTC. Protein: CASSPVVFAADAYEQYF.

The gene calls are TRBV28 and TRBJ1-1; D not certain. V was shortened by 5 bases and J by 1 base, with 11 bases between the two germline ends. Germline V gives CDR1 MDHEN, CDR2 SYDVKM. The CDR3 has 14 residues. Here the CDR3 DNA reads TGTGCCAGCAGTCCAACAACACAGAACACTGAAGCTTTCTTT. Translation gives CASSPTTQNTEAFF.

This clonotype was seen more than once but under ten times. The chain combines TRBV27 with TRBJ1-2; 9 nucleotides line up with TRBD1. The J segment lost 8 bases and the V segment lost 5 bases, leaving 9 bases of the junction unmatched. This CDR3 region has 14 residues. The V gene's germline CDR1 is MNHEY and CDR2 SMNVEV (reference sequence). CDR3 nucleotide sequence: TGTGCCAGCAGTCCGGGACAGGGAGGTGAAGGCTACACCTTC. The encoded protein is CASSPGQGGEGYTF.

Of note for this clonotype: A much larger clone sits a single nucleotide away, making a read error possible. The V and J genes are TRBV12-5 and TRBJ2-3; tentatively, D is TRBD1 or TRBD2 (6 bases each). V dropped 6 bases and J dropped 6 bases, with 19 bases sitting between them. Germline CDR1 reads LGHNT; CDR2 reads FRNRAP. The CDR3 is 15 amino acids. The CDR3 region is CASGGPRGVGDTQYF. For the CDR3, the DNA is TGTGCTAGTGGCGGTCCGAGGGGGGTCGGTGATACGCAGTATTTT.

The gene calls are TRBV7-2 and TRBJ1-6, with 7 bases that match TRBD1. CDR3 length equals 15 residues. After removal of 5 bases from V and 8 bases from J, the junction contained 9 bases not matched to a gene. Germline V gene lookup returns CDR1 SGHTA and CDR2 FQGNSA. The chain's CDR3 is CASSTGQAWDSPLHF. The CDR3 DNA is TGTGCCAGCAGCACAGGACAGGCCTGGGATTCACCCCTCCACTTT.

This clonotype was counted only a few times. The chain employs TRBV6-2 or TRBV6-3 and TRBJ2-7, with D maybe TRBD1 (5 bases). This CDR3 is built from 13 residues. In germline, CDR1 is MNHEY, CDR2 SVGEGT. Trimming cost V 4 bases and J 2 bases, with 9 bases left between them. Here the CDR3 DNA reads TGTGCCAGCAGTTCTGAGGACACCTACGAGCAGTACGTC. Its protein product is CASSSEDTYEQYV.

This clonotype was seen a few times. The chain is built from TRBV20-1 and TRBJ2-1; 7 bases map to TRBD2. Per the germline V gene, CDR1 is DFQATT and CDR2 is SNEGSKA (reference sequence). CDR3 length equals 16 residues. J gave up 2 bases and V 1 base, and 8 bases lay outside the gene matches. CDR3 sequence reads: CSARVRGGRAYNEQFF. CDR3 in DNA: TGCAGTGCTAGAGTTAGGGGCGGGAGAGCCTACAATGAGCAGTTCTTC.

The table lists this clonotype with many counts. V gene TRBV7-3 combines with J gene TRBJ1-1; D is possibly TRBD1 (6 bases). Germline CDR1 reads SGHTA; CDR2 reads FQGTGA. V was cut by 4 bases and J by 7 bases, with 13 bases left in between. The CDR3 spans 13 residues. CDR3 region: CASSSNRDNEAFF. CDR3 in DNA: TGTGCCAGCAGCTCAAACCGGGACAATGAAGCTTTCTTT.

J is TRBJ2-3 and V is TRBV19, with 7 bases fitting TRBD2. Trimming at V came to 3 bases and at J to 0 bases, leaving 3 bases not matched to a gene. The CDR3 contains 15 residues. The V gene's germline CDR1 is LNHDA and CDR2 SQIVND (reference sequence). CDR3 DNA: TGTGCCAGTAGTATTGCGCGGGGGAGCACAGATACGCAGTATTTT. Protein sequence: CASSIARGSTDTQYF.

The CDR3 spells CASSPPGGGSSYEQYF. Here the CDR3 DNA reads TGTGCCAGCTCACCACCGGGTGGCGGGAGCTCCTACGAGCAGTACTTC. V and J are TRBV18 and TRBJ2-7; 7 bases are a match to TRBD2. This CDR3 region has 16 residues. The V gene end was trimmed by 0 bases and the J gene end by 0 bases; junction bases not matched to a gene: 5. Germline V CDR1 and CDR2: KGHSH, LQKENI. Full variable domain (rest looked up from reference TRBV18 and TRBJ2-7): NAGVMQNPRHLVRRRGQEARLRCSPMKGHSHVYWYRQLPEEGLKFMVYLQKENIIDESGMPKERFSAEFPKEGPSILRIQQVVRGDSAAYFCASSPPGGGSSYEQYFGPGTRLTVT.